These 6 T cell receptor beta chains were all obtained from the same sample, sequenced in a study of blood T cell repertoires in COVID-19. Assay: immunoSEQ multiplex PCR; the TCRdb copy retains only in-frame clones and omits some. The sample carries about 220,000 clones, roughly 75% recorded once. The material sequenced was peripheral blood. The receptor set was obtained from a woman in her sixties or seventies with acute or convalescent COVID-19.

In DNA form, the CDR3 reads TGCAGTGCTAGTGGCGGGACTAGCGGAGACACAGATACGCAGTATTTT. Protein sequence: CSASGGTSGDTDTQYF. The genes are TRBV20-1 and TRBJ2-3; 11 positions match TRBD2. The germline CDR1 and CDR2 sequences are DFQATT and SNEGSKA (reference sequence). The CDR3 runs 16 residues. With 3 bases clipped from V and 2 bases from J, the junction kept 7 bases outside the gene matches.

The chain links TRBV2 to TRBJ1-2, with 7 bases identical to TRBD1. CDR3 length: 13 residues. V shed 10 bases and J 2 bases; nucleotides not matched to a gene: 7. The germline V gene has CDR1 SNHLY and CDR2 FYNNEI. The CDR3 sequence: CATSYRGNYGYTF. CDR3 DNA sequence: TGTGCCACATCGTACAGGGGCAACTATGGCTACACCTTC.

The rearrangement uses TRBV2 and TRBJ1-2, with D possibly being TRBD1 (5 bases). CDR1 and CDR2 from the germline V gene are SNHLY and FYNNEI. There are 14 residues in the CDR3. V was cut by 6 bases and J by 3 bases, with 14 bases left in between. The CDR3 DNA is TGTGCCAGCAGAGAGCCTGCCAGGGACTATGGCTACACCTTC. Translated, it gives CASREPARDYGYTF.

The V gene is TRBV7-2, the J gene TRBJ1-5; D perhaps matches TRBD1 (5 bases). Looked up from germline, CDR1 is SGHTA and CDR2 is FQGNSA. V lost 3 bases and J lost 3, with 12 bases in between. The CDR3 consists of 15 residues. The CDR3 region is CASSFMGGPNQPQHF. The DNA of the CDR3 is TGTGCCAGCAGCTTCATGGGGGGACCCAATCAGCCCCAGCATTTT. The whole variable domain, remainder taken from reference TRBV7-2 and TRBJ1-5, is GAGVSQSPSNKVTEKGKDVELRCDPISGHTALYWYRQSLGQGLEFLIYFQGNSAPDKSGLPSDRFSAERTGGSVSTLTIQRTQQEDSAVYLCASSFMGGPNQPQHFGDGTRLSIL.

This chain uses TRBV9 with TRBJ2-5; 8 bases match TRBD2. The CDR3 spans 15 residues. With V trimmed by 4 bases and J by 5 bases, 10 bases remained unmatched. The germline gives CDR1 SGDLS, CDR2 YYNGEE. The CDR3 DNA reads TGTGCCAGCAGCCCGCGGGGGGTTGTATGGGAGACCCAGTACTTC. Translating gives CASSPRGVVWETQYF.

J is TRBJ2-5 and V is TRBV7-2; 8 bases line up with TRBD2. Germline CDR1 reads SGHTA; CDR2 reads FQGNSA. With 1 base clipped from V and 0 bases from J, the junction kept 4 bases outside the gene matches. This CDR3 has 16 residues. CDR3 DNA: TGTGCCAGCAGCTTAGTCGGCGGGGGGTACCAAGAGACCCAGTACTTC. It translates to CASSLVGGGYQETQYF. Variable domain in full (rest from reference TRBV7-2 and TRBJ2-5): GAGVSQSPSNKVTEKGKDVELRCDPISGHTALYWYRQSLGQGLEFLIYFQGNSAPDKSGLPSDRFSAERTGGSVSTLTIQRTQQEDSAVYLCASSLVGGGYQETQYFGPGTRLLVL.